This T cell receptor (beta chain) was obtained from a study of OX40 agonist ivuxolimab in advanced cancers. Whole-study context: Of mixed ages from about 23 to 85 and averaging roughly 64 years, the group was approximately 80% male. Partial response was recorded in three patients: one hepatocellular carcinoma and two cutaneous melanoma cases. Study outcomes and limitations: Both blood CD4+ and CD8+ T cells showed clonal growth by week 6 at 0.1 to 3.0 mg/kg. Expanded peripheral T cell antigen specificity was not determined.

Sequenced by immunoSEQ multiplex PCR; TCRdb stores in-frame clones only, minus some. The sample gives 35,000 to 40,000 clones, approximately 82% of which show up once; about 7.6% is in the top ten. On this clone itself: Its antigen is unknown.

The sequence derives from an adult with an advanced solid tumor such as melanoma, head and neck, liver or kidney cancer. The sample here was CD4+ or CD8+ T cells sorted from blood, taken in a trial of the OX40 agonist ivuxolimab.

For the CDR3, the DNA is TGTGCCTGGAGAGATCCGGGACTAGCCGTCAATGAGCAGTTCTTC. Translating it yields CAWRDPGLAVNEQFF. The chain recombines TRBV30 with TRBJ2-1; TRBD2 matches at 9 bases. Losses at the gene ends were 3 bases for V and 6 bases for J; bases not matched to a gene: 9. Per the germline V gene, CDR1 is GTSNPN and CDR2 is SVGIG (reference sequence). The CDR3 spans 15 residues.